What follows is one T cell receptor (beta chain) and its context. What it binds is not known. This entry is derived from a study of blood T cells in healthy people across ages. Whole-study findings and limits: TCR beta diversity per million T cells fell roughly linearly with age.

Caucasian individuals from Russia who were healthy and aged about 6 to 90 acted as donors. This CDR3 has 15 residues. It was with a sample-barcoded 5' primer and a J-beta primer mix that a second PCR of roughly 7 to 12 cycles was run. A template-switch adaptor that had 12 random nucleotides put a tag on each cDNA molecule. TCRdb ran MiXCR on the 5' RACE reads and lists one entry per CDR3 protein. The table has some 780,000 distinct CDR3 sequences, 56% seen once; the top ten hold approximately 24%. This receptor was obtained from a man aged 40-55 years in good health. J is TRBJ2-7 and V is TRBV12-3 or TRBV12-4, with TRBD2 matching over 9 bases. The J call may be mistaken, given a closer DNA end match to TRBJ2-5. Sequencing was performed on blood. The CDR3 region has the DNA TGTGCCAGCAGTTTAAGCGGGGGGTTAAAAGAGACCCAGTACTTC. As protein: CASSLSGGLKETQYF.